Included here is one TCR beta chain sequence, with context. The antigen is not known. Trimming cost V 1 base and J 5 bases, with 5 bases left between them. Germline lookup yields CDR1 SGHTA and CDR2 FQGNSA. The CDR3 runs to 12 residues. The TCRbeta library was prepared with unique molecular identifiers. TCRdb called the PCR reads again in MiXCR, with one record for every CDR3 protein. The data contain fewer than 250,000 distinct CDR3 sequences, approximately 15% of them seen just once; the ten biggest clones take up about 45%. This entry comes from a study of T-cell reconstitution after alpha-beta-depleted transplantation in children. General study points: At the one-year point after transplant, T-cell counts and TCRbeta diversity were found to come mostly from T cells that had been newly produced. Alpha-beta T cells about two months after transplant reportedly derived from several hundred expanded graft clones. Surviving recipient T cells and thymic progenitors underlay high day-60 TCRbeta diversity in some patients.

This sequence originates from a male patient aged 2 to 9 who had a stem cell transplant for acute lymphoblastic leukemia, so the T cells may come from the graft donor. This chain uses TRBV7-2 with TRBJ2-5; the D is unclear. The sequenced sample was PBMCs, mostly from graft donor cells, obtained 360 days after TCRalphabeta/CD19-depleted stem cell transplant. DNA for the CDR3: TGTGCCAGCAGCTTAGATTGGGAGACCCAGTACTTC. Amino acid sequence: CASSLDWETQYF. Full variable domain (outside the CDR3, taken from reference TRBV7-2 and TRBJ2-5): GAGVSQSPSNKVTEKGKDVELRCDPISGHTALYWYRQSLGQGLEFLIYFQGNSAPDKSGLPSDRFSAERTGGSVSTLTIQRTQQEDSAVYLCASSLDWETQYFGPGTRLLVL.